The 18 T cell receptor beta chains below come from one sample, sequenced in a study of blood T cell repertoires in COVID-19. Using immunoSEQ multiplex PCR, the repertoire was profiled, and TCRdb retains in-frame clones only, with some absent. The table lists 200,000 to 300,000 clones, around 81% of them singletons. Sequencing used peripheral blood. The receptors originated from a woman over 75 with COVID-19, enrolled during active disease.

This clone was found once. The chain uses TRBV7-2 and TRBJ2-5; the D is unclear. The CDR3 loop spans 13 amino acids. Germline values: CDR1 SGHTA, CDR2 FQGNSA. V dropped 3 bases and J dropped 2 bases, with 7 bases sitting between them. The CDR3 loop reads CASSLNRQETQYF. DNA for the CDR3: TGTGCCAGCAGCTTGAACAGACAAGAGACCCAGTACTTC.

This clone occurred once. This rearrangement joins TRBV4-2 to TRBJ1-1; 7 nucleotides line up with TRBD1. The CDR3 has 15 amino acids. Germline V lookup: CDR1 LGHNA, CDR2 YNFKEQ. V shed 1 base, J shed 1 base, and the junction held 3 bases outside the gene matches. The CDR3 loop reads CASSQVTGPNTEAFF. DNA for the CDR3: TGTGCCAGCAGCCAAGTGACAGGGCCGAACACTGAAGCTTTCTTT.

The sample holds one count of this clone. The chain couples TRBV28 to TRBJ2-1, with D possibly being TRBD2 (5 bases). Germline loops: CDR1 MDHEN, CDR2 SYDVKM. The CDR3 is 13 residues long. The V and J ends lost 7 bases and 5 bases respectively, with 12 bases between them. The CDR3 protein is CASISRRDNEQFF. CDR3 DNA sequence: TGTGCCAGCATTTCTAGGCGGGACAATGAGCAGTTCTTC.

The chain has TRBV18 and TRBJ1-2, with D maybe TRBD1 (5 bases). This CDR3 has 14 residues. V was pared by 4 bases and J by 5 bases, with 14 bases between. Germline CDR1 and CDR2: KGHSH and LQKENI. CDR3 nucleotide sequence: TGTGCCAGCTCACTCGGACCGGGGGAGTATGGCTACACCTTC. Translation: CASSLGPGEYGYTF. Full variable domain (remainder filled in from reference TRBV18 and TRBJ1-2): NAGVMQNPRHLVRRRGQEARLRCSPMKGHSHVYWYRQLPEEGLKFMVYLQKENIIDESGMPKERFSAEFPKEGPSILRIQQVVRGDSAAYFCASSLGPGEYGYTFGSGTRLTVV.

The genes are TRBV19 and TRBJ1-1, with 12 bases fitting TRBD1. Trimming removed 6 bases from V and 4 bases from J; junction bases left unmatched: 9. The germline gives CDR1 LNHDA, CDR2 SQIVND (reference sequence). This CDR3 contains 16 residues. The CDR3 DNA sequence: TGTGCCAGTAGGAAGGGACAGGGGGCGTGGGGCACTGAAGCTTTCTTT. Encoded protein: CASRKGQGAWGTEAFF.

The chain uses TRBV2 and TRBJ1-1; possibly TRBD1 for D (5 bases). The V gene lost 3 bases and the J gene lost 6 bases, with 11 bases spanning the gap. Germline V gene lookup returns CDR1 SNHLY and CDR2 FYNNEI. This CDR3 spans 13 amino acids. The CDR3 is CASSEGGVAEAFF. CDR3 sequence (DNA): TGTGCCAGCAGTGAGGGGGGGGTTGCTGAAGCTTTCTTT.

The J gene is TRBJ1-1, the V gene TRBV3-1 (or the pseudogene TRBV3-2), with 9 bases lining up with TRBD1. The germline CDR1 and CDR2 sequences are LGHDT and YNNKEL (reference sequence). Losses at the gene ends were 6 bases for V and 7 bases for J; bases not matched to a gene: 6. CDR3 length: 13 residues. CDR3 residues: CASRDRGLVEAFF. DNA for the CDR3: TGTGCCAGCAGGGACAGGGGTCTTGTTGAAGCTTTCTTT.

This rearrangement joins TRBV5-6 to TRBJ1-2; 10 bases map to TRBD1. Per the germline V gene, CDR1 is SGHDT and CDR2 is YYEEEE. With 3 bases clipped from V and 5 bases from J, the junction kept 7 bases outside the gene matches. CDR3 length: 15 residues. The CDR3: CASSWDRGDLYGYTF. The CDR3 DNA reads as TGTGCCAGCAGCTGGGACAGGGGAGATCTGTATGGCTACACCTTC.

The chain employs TRBV28 and TRBJ2-7; tentatively, D is TRBD2 (6 bases). The CDR3 is made up of 13 amino acids. V lost 4 bases and J 1 base, leaving 8 bases between the germline ends. The germline gives CDR1 MDHEN, CDR2 SYDVKM. The CDR3 coding sequence is TGTGCCAGCAGTTCGGGACTTTCCTACGAGCAGTACTTC. Residues: CASSSGLSYEQYF.

About this clone: Other DNA sequences in this sample translate to the same CDR3. V usage is TRBV7-2 and J usage is TRBJ2-7; D gene ambiguous. Trimming removed 5 bases from V and 1 base from J, with 6 bases in between. The germline V gene has CDR1 SGHTA and CDR2 FQGNSA. The CDR3 is made up of 12 amino acids. For the CDR3, the DNA is TGTGCCAGCAGCCTCTCTTCCTACGAGCAGTACTTC. Protein: CASSLSSYEQYF.

The chain combines TRBV6-5 with TRBJ2-7, with TRBD1 identical over 9 bases. CDR1 and CDR2 from the germline V gene are MNHEY and SVGAGI. The CDR3 extends over 15 amino acids. Unmatched junction bases numbered 15, after V lost 2 bases and J lost 13 bases. Here the CDR3 reads CASSYGADGTGKAYF. In DNA form, the CDR3 reads TGTGCCAGCAGTTACGGGGCGGACGGGACAGGGAAAGCCTACTTC.

The genes are TRBV24-1 and TRBJ2-3; D ambiguous. CDR3 length: 16 residues. V lost 5 bases and J 1 base, leaving 15 bases between the germline ends. The germline V gene has CDR1 KGHDR and CDR2 SFDVKD. The CDR3 loop reads CATSVPNRGGTDTQYF. CDR3 DNA: TGTGCCACCAGTGTCCCTAATCGAGGTGGCACAGATACGCAGTATTTT.

This clone was observed a few times. The J gene is TRBJ1-2, the V gene TRBV12-3 or TRBV12-4; 8 positions match TRBD1. The CDR3 length is 13 residues. With 5 bases clipped from V and 8 bases from J, the junction kept 7 bases outside the gene matches. The CDR3 DNA reads as TGTGCCAGCAGTGGACAGGGAGGAAGAGGCTACACCTTC. Protein: CASSGQGGRGYTF.

The chain uses TRBV9 and TRBJ2-3; 9 bases match TRBD1. This CDR3 has 15 amino acids. Germline loops: CDR1 SGDLS, CDR2 YYNGEE. The trim removed 4 bases at V and 2 bases at J, leaving 5 bases unmatched. Here the CDR3 DNA reads TGTGCCAGCAGCCTAAGACAGGGGGACACAGATACGCAGTATTTT. This sequence encodes CASSLRQGDTDTQYF.

V gene TRBV5-1 combines with J gene TRBJ1-3; TRBD1 aligns across 7 bases. V was clipped by 4 bases and J by 6 bases; unmatched bases: 7. From germline, CDR1 is SGHRS and CDR2 YFSETQ. The CDR3 length is 14 residues. The CDR3 coding sequence is TGCGCCAGCAGCCGACAGGGAAGGGAAAACACCATATATTTT. Translating gives CASSRQGRENTIYF. The whole variable domain, remainder taken from reference TRBV5-1 and TRBJ1-3, is KAGVTQTPRYLIKTRGQQVTLSCSPISGHRSVSWYQQTPGQGLQFLFEYFSETQRNKGNFPGRFSGRQFSNSRSEMNVSTLELGDSALYLCASSRQGRENTIYFGEGSWLTVV.

The V gene is TRBV2, the J gene TRBJ1-2; D remains ambiguous. There are 13 residues in the CDR3. Germline CDR1 reads SNHLY; CDR2 reads FYNNEI. The V and J ends lost 6 bases and 2 bases respectively, with 10 bases between them. In nucleotides, the CDR3 is TGTGCCAGCAGGTCCCCAGCGAACTATGGCTACACCTTC. It encodes CASRSPANYGYTF.

The V call is TRBV5-4, the J call TRBJ2-7, with D possibly TRBD1 on 6 matching bases. Germline CDR1 and CDR2: SGHNT and YYREEE (reference sequence). The germline V and J ends were trimmed by 4 bases and 1 base, with 15 bases remaining between them. CDR3 length: 15 residues. The CDR3 nucleotides are TGTGCCAGCAGCGTAGCAGGGGCAGGGTCCTACGAGCAGTACTTC. Its protein product is CASSVAGAGSYEQYF.

This rearrangement joins TRBV24-1 to TRBJ1-5, with D hard to call. Trimming shortened V by 4 bases and J by 9 bases, and 9 bases separated the two germline ends. CDR3 length: 12 residues. The germline V gene encodes CDR1 KGHDR and CDR2 SFDVKD. The CDR3 bases are TGTGCCACCAGTGACTCGGGGAGGCCCCAGCATTTT. Protein: CATSDSGRPQHF.